This T cell receptor (beta chain) was observed in a study of spatial heterogeneity in lung cancer. Across the study: Fewer alpha-chain than beta-chain sequences were consistently detected. For the average unique TCR and UMI combination, more than 9.5 occurrences appeared in raw reads.

Time point specified: sample taken at primary tumor resection. Tumor, nontumor lung or frozen PBMC supplied whole RNA that was sequenced unsorted. The donors, 72 patients with untreated early-stage non-small cell lung cancer, provided the samples. This clonotype was counted between two and nine times. This CDR3 has 14 residues. The V end was cut by 5 bases, the J end by 4 bases, with 13 bases between. Germline CDR1 reads SGHTA; CDR2 reads FQGNSA. A single record per CDR3 protein comes from TCRdb applying MiXCR to the 5' RACE reads. The profile covers more than 85,000 distinct CDR3 sequences, with around 9% appearing a single time and about 7% taken by the ten largest.

The sequenced sample was PBMCs, obtained at surgery. This clonotype originated in a male donor with early-stage non-small cell lung cancer. This chain connects TRBV7-2 to TRBJ2-3; D is unclear. This CDR3 is CASSPLQAADTQYF. CDR3 coding DNA: TGTGCCAGCAGCCCCCTTCAGGCGGCAGATACGCAGTATTTT.